In this sample, the clone carrying this TCR beta chain turned up a few times. No antigen is known for it. The data belong to a study of identical twins. MiXCR, applied by TCRdb to the 5' RACE reads, yields one record per CDR3 protein. The table includes about 340,000 distinct CDR3 sequences, more than 9% detected once. General study points: One should note that invariant MAIT and iNKT cells could partly confound zero-insertion analyses. Conclusions relied on cross-sectional statistical analysis, not following the same donors. Modeled out-of-frame TCR alpha sharing in monozygotic twins fell below observed levels.

V trimming: 0 bases; J trimming: 5 bases; junction bases outside the gene matches: 2. CDR1 KGHDR and CDR2 SFDVKD come from the germline V gene. This CDR3 is built from 15 residues. This sample also belongs to another study, concerning yellow fever vaccine responses in identical twins.

This TCR derives from a woman between 18 and 29 years old in good health. Sequencing was done on a sample of CD8+ T cells sorted from blood. The chain has TRBV24-1 and TRBJ2-1; 8 bases fit TRBD2. CDR3 DNA: TGTGCCACCAGTGATTTGGGACTAGCCAACAATGAGCAGTTCTTC. Amino acid sequence: CATSDLGLANNEQFF.